This is a list of T cell receptor beta chains from one sample in a study of regulatory T cells in long-lasting Graves disease. TCRdb reprocessed the multiplex PCR reads with MiXCR, giving one entry per CDR3 protein. Of around 230,000 distinct CDR3 sequences listed, 18% are singletons. This sample comprised peripheral blood mononuclear cells (PBMCs), obtained at new diagnosis, from a patient treated with antithyroid drugs. The receptors stem from a female donor with Graves disease. Each CDR3 is given with its conserved first and last residue. The D gene is left open where the match is weak. The size of a clone is reported for some rows only, either as once, few or many, or as a class for expanded clones.

J | V | D | size | DNA | CDR3
TRBJ2-3 | TRBV2 | TRBD2 | many | TGTGCCAGCAGTCTTACCGGGACTAGCGGGAGTAGCACAGATACGCAGTATTTT | CASSLTGTSGSSTDTQYF
TRBJ2-4 | TRBV7-2 | . | many | TGTGCCAGCAGCTTACTGGAGGCCCACAAAAACATTCAGTACTTC | CASSLLEAHKNIQYF
TRBJ1-5 | TRBV5-6 | TRBD1 | many | TGTGCCAGCAGCACGACAGGGAGGGGCAATCAGCCCCAGCATTTT | CASSTTGRGNQPQHF
TRBJ2-1 | TRBV5-1 | . | many | TGTGCCAGCAGTTTGAGAGGGGCCTCCTACAATGAGCAGTTCTTC | CASSLRGASYNEQFF
TRBJ1-4 | TRBV19 | . | many | TGTGCCAGTAGGGGCGGGCCTACGGAAAAACTGTTTTTT | CASRGGPTEKLFF
TRBJ1-1 | TRBV19 | . | many | TGTGCCAGTAGTGAGGGCCCACGTCTCGCTGAAGCTTTCTTT | CASSEGPRLAEAFF
TRBJ1-2 | TRBV5-1 | TRBD1 | many | TGCGCCAGCAGATACGGACAGGGACTCTATGGCTACACCTTC | CASRYGQGLYGYTF
TRBJ2-7 | TRBV20-1 | . | many | TGCAGTGCTACGGACACCGTCTACGAGCAGTACTTC | CSATDTVYEQYF
TRBJ1-2 | TRBV5-4 | . | many | TGTGCCAGCAGCGAAGGGAGCTATGGCTACACCTTC | CASSEGSYGYTF
TRBJ1-2 | TRBV20-1 | TRBD1 | many | TGCAGTGCTAGTTACCCCGGACAGGCGGAACTCTATGGCTACACCTTC | CSASYPGQAELYGYTF
TRBJ2-7 | TRBV30 | . | many | TGTGCCTGGAGTACTTCCTACGAGCAGTACTTC | CAWSTSYEQYF
TRBJ1-6 | TRBV19 | . | many | TGTGCCAGCCTGGCCGGGGTTGGTTCACCCCTCCACTTT | CASLAGVGSPLHF
TRBJ2-3 | TRBV10-2 | TRBD2 | many | TGCGCCAGCGCCATTTTGGGTGCGGGAGGGCCCTCGGATACGCAGTATTTT | CASAILGAGGPSDTQYF
TRBJ1-2 | TRBV24-1 | . | many | TGTGCCACCAGTGATTCTTTTGGGGGCAGCTATGGCTACACCTTC | CATSDSFGGSYGYTF
TRBJ2-1 | TRBV12-3/TRBV12-4 | . | few | TGTGCCAGCAGTTCCTCATTGGCCTTCTCCCACAATGAGCAGTTCTTC | CASSSSLAFSHNEQFF
TRBJ1-5 | TRBV7-9 | . | many | TGTGCCAGCAGCTCCGCGGGAACTCAGCCCCAGCATTTT | CASSSAGTQPQHF
TRBJ2-5 | TRBV7-8 | . | few | TGTGCCAGCAGCCGATCCCGTCCCAGGGGCCAAGAGACCCAGTACTTC | CASSRSRPRGQETQYF
TRBJ2-1 | TRBV3-1 | TRBD2 | many | TGTGCCAGCAGCCGACGAGGAGCGGGAGGGCGCGGCGAGCAGTTCTTC | CASSRRGAGGRGEQFF
TRBJ2-3 | TRBV28 | TRBD2 | many | TGTGCCAGCAGCCGACTCCTAGCGGGAACCACACATACGCAGTATTTT | CASSRLLAGTTHTQYF
TRBJ1-1 | TRBV12-3/TRBV12-4 | . | many | TGTGCCAGCAGATCGACCCGGGGGGACACTGAAGCTTCCTTT | CASRSTRGDTEASF
TRBJ2-7 | TRBV5-1 | . | . | TGCGCCAGCAGCTTGGGTGACAGCACCTACGAGCAGTACTTC | CASSLGDSTYEQYF
TRBJ2-6 | TRBV19 | TRBD2 | few | TGTGCCAGTACCCCTGGGGGGGGGTCTGGGGCCAACGTCCTGACTTTC | CASTPGGGSGANVLTF
TRBJ2-1 | TRBV12-3/TRBV12-4 | . | . | TGTGTCAGCAGTTTTATTAGTTCTTATGAGCAGTTCTTC | CVSSFISSYEQFF
TRBJ2-3 | TRBV19 | TRBD2 | . | TGTGCCAGTAGAGAGACTAGCGGGAATTACGCGCAGTATTTT | CASRETSGNYAQYF
TRBJ2-7 | TRBV6-1 | TRBD2 | many | TGTGCCAGCAGGACTAGCGGGAGCTACGAGCAGTACTTC | CASRTSGSYEQYF
TRBJ2-7 | TRBV3-1 | TRBD2 | many | TGTGCCAGCAGCCAGCGGGGGGCCGAGCAGTACTTC | CASSQRGAEQYF
TRBJ1-4 | TRBV18 | . | many | TGTGCCAGCTCACCTCAGACTACTAATGAAAAACTGTTTTTT | CASSPQTTNEKLFF
TRBJ2-6 | TRBV3-1 | TRBD1 | many | TGTGCCAGCAGCCCCATATCGGGACAGGGGCCTGGGGCCAACGTCCTGACTTTC | CASSPISGQGPGANVLTF
TRBJ1-2 | TRBV19 | . | . | TGTGCCACTAGGGGCACCTCTAACTATGGCTACACCTTC | CATRGTSNYGYTF
TRBJ2-7 | TRBV2 | TRBD2 | . | TGTGCCAGCAGTGAAGGGGGAGGGGTCTACGAGCAGTACTTC | CASSEGGGVYEQYF
TRBJ2-7 | TRBV25-1 | TRBD2 | few | TGTGCCAGTCGCGGGAGTAATGAGCAGTACTTC | CASRGSNEQYF
TRBJ2-1 | TRBV3-1 | TRBD2 | many | TGTGCCAGCAGCCACTGGACTAGCGGGAGGGGGGGCAATGAGCAGTTCTTC | CASSHWTSGRGGNEQFF
TRBJ2-1 | TRBV20-1 | TRBD2 | few | TGCAGTGCTCCGGGGACTAGCGGGGTATATGAGCAGTTCTTC | CSAPGTSGVYEQFF
TRBJ2-1 | TRBV20-1 | TRBD2 | many | TGCAGTGCTAGCGGGAGGGCCTCCTACAATGAGCAGTTCTTC | CSASGRASYNEQFF
TRBJ2-5 | TRBV15 | . | many | TGTGCCACCAGCAGAGAGGCTCCGCCCGGGACCCAGTACTTC | CATSREAPPGTQYF
TRBJ2-3 | TRBV6-4 | TRBD2 | few | TGTGCCAGCAGTAACGTAGCGGGAGGGGCAGATACGCAGTATTTT | CASSNVAGGADTQYF
TRBJ2-4 | TRBV7-2 | TRBD1 | many | TGTGCCAGCAGCTTAGCAGGGACAGGGGACGGAAACATTCAGTACTTC | CASSLAGTGDGNIQYF
TRBJ1-6 | TRBV10-2 | TRBD1 | many | TGCGCCAGCAGAACGGGACAGGGGAATTCACCCCTCCACTTT | CASRTGQGNSPLHF
TRBJ1-4 | TRBV28 | . | . | TGTGCCAGCAGTCTCTGGACAGCAACTAATGAAAAACTGTTTTTT | CASSLWTATNEKLFF
TRBJ2-5 | TRBV3-1 | . | many | TGTGCCAGCAGCCAAGACTTGGGTACTACAAAACAAGAGACCCAGTACTTC | CASSQDLGTTKQETQYF
TRBJ2-7 | TRBV19 | TRBD2 | many | TGTGCCAGTAGTCCCCGCGGGACTAGCGGCTCCTACGAGCAGTACTTC | CASSPRGTSGSYEQYF
TRBJ2-1 | TRBV24-1 | TRBD1 | many | TGTGCCACCAGTGATTCCCCAGGGGGCGCGGGTCCCTACAATGAGCAGTTCTTC | CATSDSPGGAGPYNEQFF
TRBJ2-5 | TRBV20-1 | TRBD1 | many | TGCAGTGCTCCTACCCTGGACAGGGGGGAGACCCAGTACTTC | CSAPTLDRGETQYF
TRBJ2-7 | TRBV9 | TRBD2 | . | TGTGCCAGCAGCGAGAAGGGGACTAGCGGAATATACGAGCAGTACTTC | CASSEKGTSGIYEQYF
TRBJ2-7 | TRBV20-1 | TRBD2 | many | TGCAGTGCTAGAGTAGCTACTAGCGGGACCCAGGGCGAGCAGTACTTC | CSARVATSGTQGEQYF
TRBJ1-1 | TRBV28 | . | many | TGTGCCAGCAGGCCGAGGGGCTACGTGTACACTGAAGCTTTCTTT | CASRPRGYVYTEAFF
TRBJ1-2 | TRBV24-1 | . | many | TGTGCCACCAGTGATTTATCTGGGGCTGGCTACACCTTC | CATSDLSGAGYTF
TRBJ2-1 | TRBV20-1 | . | . | TGCAGTGCTATTGGGAGAGCCTACAATGAGCAGTTCTTC | CSAIGRAYNEQFF
TRBJ2-7 | TRBV19 | . | many | TGTGCCAGTACCCCTCGGGACGGTTTAATGCACGAGCAGTACTTC | CASTPRDGLMHEQYF
TRBJ2-2 | TRBV20-1 | TRBD2 | . | TGCAGTGCAACTAGCGGGAGTTTAATCACCGGGGAGCTGTTTTTT | CSATSGSLITGELFF
TRBJ2-1 | TRBV4-3 | . | few | TGCGCCAGCAGCCAAGGGATGGGTCTTGAGCAGTTCTTC | CASSQGMGLEQFF
TRBJ1-1 | TRBV4-1 | . | many | TGCGCCAGCAGCCACCCAGCGGGGGGCGCCCCGGAAGCTTTCTTT | CASSHPAGGAPEAFF
TRBJ2-1 | TRBV7-8 | . | many | TGTGCCAGCAGCTTAGCGTCGGCGGGCGATGAGCAGTTCTTC | CASSLASAGDEQFF